This is a list of T cell receptor beta chains from one sample in a study of CD8 T cells in Susac syndrome. MiXCR, applied by TCRdb to the immunoSEQ multiplex PCR reads, yields one record per CDR3 protein. This sample has fewer than 350,000 distinct CDR3 sequences, with about 90% found just once. Sequences were obtained from CD4+ T cells from PBMCs. The receptor set was obtained from a human donor with multiple sclerosis. Each CDR3 is given with its conserved first and last residue. The D gene is left open where the match is weak. For some rows the clone size is stated as once, few or many, or as a class when expanded; others skip it.

j_call	clone_size	v_call	d_call	cdr3_nt	cdr3_aa
TRBJ2-1	NA	TRBV7-2	NA	TGTGCCAGCAGCCCAGGACTGAGGAGCGAGCAGTTCTTC	CASSPGLRSEQFF
TRBJ2-7	NA	TRBV7-2	NA	TGTGCCAGCAGCTTAGGAACTGCCGTAGTCTACGAGCAGTGCTTC	CASSLGTAVVYEQCF
TRBJ1-1	NA	TRBV6-1	NA	TGTGCCAGCAGTGTTAAGCGGACATTGGAAGCTTTCTTT	CASSVKRTLEAFF
TRBJ1-2	NA	TRBV18	TRBD1	TGTGCCAGCTCGGGACAGGGAGGTTATGACGGTGGCTACACCTTC	CASSGQGGYDGGYTF
TRBJ2-5	NA	TRBV7-3	NA	TGTGCCAGCAGCGGGGCTGGGACGGAAGAGACCCAGTACTTC	CASSGAGTEETQYF
TRBJ1-2	NA	TRBV19	NA	TGTGCCAGTAGTACACGGATAGCTAACTATGGCTACACCTTC	CASSTRIANYGYTF
TRBJ2-1	once	TRBV7-9	NA	TGTGCCAGCAGGTGGGGGGGGCCGGTAGAGCAGTTCTTC	CASRWGGPVEQFF
TRBJ1-2	NA	TRBV6-2/TRBV6-3	NA	TGTGCCAGCAGCACAACAGGGCGCGGCTACACCTTC	CASSTTGRGYTF
TRBJ1-2	NA	TRBV12-3/TRBV12-4	NA	TGTGCCAGCAGTTTCGTGACAGCAAGCAATGGCTACACCTTC	CASSFVTASNGYTF
TRBJ2-1	NA	TRBV5-6	NA	TGTGCCAGCAGCTCGACGGAGGGGGTAGACTACAATGAGCAGTTCTTC	CASSSTEGVDYNEQFF
TRBJ1-3	NA	TRBV4-3	NA	TGCGCCAGCAGCCAAGAAGTTTCGGAGGGGTCTGGAAACACCATATATTTT	CASSQEVSEGSGNTIYF
TRBJ2-3	NA	TRBV4-3	NA	TGCGCCAGCAGCCAAGAGGGCACAGATACGCAGTATTTT	CASSQEGTDTQYF
TRBJ2-3	NA	TRBV19	TRBD2	TGTGCCAGTACGGGACTAGCGGGGGATACGCAGTATTTT	CASTGLAGDTQYF
TRBJ2-7	once	TRBV6-5	NA	TGTGCCAGCAGTTACTCGGTCGGGGGTGGGGAACCCTACGAGCAGTACTTC	CASSYSVGGGEPYEQYF
TRBJ2-7	NA	TRBV18	NA	TGTGCCAGCTCACCACAGTCAGGGTCGGGCGAGCAGTACTTC	CASSPQSGSGEQYF
TRBJ1-6	NA	TRBV19	NA	TGTGCCAGTAGTCCCGTAGCGGATTCACCCCTCCACTTT	CASSPVADSPLHF
TRBJ1-5	NA	TRBV20-1	NA	TGCAGTGCTAAATTGGGGTACGACCATCAGCCCCAGCATTTT	CSAKLGYDHQPQHF
TRBJ1-2	NA	TRBV6-2/TRBV6-3	NA	TGTGCCAGCAGCCACACCTATGGCTACACCTTC	CASSHTYGYTF
TRBJ2-5	NA	TRBV5-8	TRBD1	TGTGCCAGCAGCCGACAGGGCATACACCAAGAGACCCAGTACTTC	CASSRQGIHQETQYF
TRBJ2-3	once	TRBV9	NA	TGTGCCAGCAGCCCCCGGATCACAGATACGCAGTATTTT	CASSPRITDTQYF
TRBJ1-5	NA	TRBV20-1	TRBD1	TGCAGTGCTCGAGGGACAGGGGCCCAAGTCAATCAGCCCCAGCATTTT	CSARGTGAQVNQPQHF
TRBJ1-2	NA	TRBV24-1	NA	TGTGCCACCAGTGCACCGGGACACTTGTATGGCTACACCTTC	CATSAPGHLYGYTF
TRBJ1-1	NA	TRBV7-9	NA	TGTGCCAGCGGACCCTTTAGGGGCATGAACACTGAAGCTTTCTTT	CASGPFRGMNTEAFF
TRBJ2-1	NA	TRBV29-1	TRBD2	TGCAGCGTTGAAATTGGGCCGGCTAGCGGGTTCTACAATGAGCAGTTCTTC	CSVEIGPASGFYNEQFF
TRBJ2-1	NA	TRBV7-9	NA	TGTGCCAGCAGCTTTAATTTGGGCAGGAGAACCTACAATGAGCAGTTCTTC	CASSFNLGRRTYNEQFF
TRBJ2-1	NA	TRBV3-1	TRBD2	TGTGCCAGCAGCCCCTTTGCCGGGGGGGCATTTGAGCAGTTCTTC	CASSPFAGGAFEQFF
TRBJ2-5	NA	TRBV30	TRBD1	TGTGCCTGGAGTCGACAGGGGCTGGAAGAGACCCAGTACTTC	CAWSRQGLEETQYF
TRBJ2-1	NA	TRBV20-1	NA	TGCAGTGCGCTGACTAGCAATGAGCAGTTCTTC	CSALTSNEQFF
TRBJ2-3	once	TRBV4-3	NA	TGCGCCAGCAGCCAAGAATCCCGTTCGATTGAACCGCAGTATTTT	CASSQESRSIEPQYF
TRBJ2-3	NA	TRBV7-6	TRBD1	TGTGCCAGCAGCTTTCAGGGGGTGGATACGCAGTATTTT	CASSFQGVDTQYF
TRBJ2-7	NA	TRBV7-3	NA	TGTGCCAGCAGGCCCCAGACAGAAGCCTACGAGCAGTACTTC	CASRPQTEAYEQYF
TRBJ2-7	NA	TRBV20-1	TRBD2	TGCAGTGCGCCCCTGACTAGCGGGAGAACCATTGCCGCCGAGCAGTACTTC	CSAPLTSGRTIAAEQYF
TRBJ1-1	NA	TRBV7-3	NA	TGTGCCAGCAGCCCCCGGCCGTGGGTGGGAAACACTGAAGCTTTCTTT	CASSPRPWVGNTEAFF
TRBJ1-6	NA	TRBV4-2	TRBD1	TGTGCCAGCAGCCAAGAAATCGGGGGACAGAATAATTCACCCCTCCACTTT	CASSQEIGGQNNSPLHF
TRBJ1-2	NA	TRBV6-1	NA	TGTGCCAGCAGTGTCGGGCCCTCCTATGGCTACACCTTC	CASSVGPSYGYTF
TRBJ2-3	NA	TRBV7-3	TRBD2	TGTGCCAGCAGCTTAAACCTAGCGGGGGGGACCCCCTCGGATACGCAGTATTTT	CASSLNLAGGTPSDTQYF
TRBJ2-1	NA	TRBV20-1	NA	TGCAGTGCCGGGGAGGCGGCCAGACTCAATGAGCAGTTCTTC	CSAGEAARLNEQFF
TRBJ1-1	NA	TRBV10-3	TRBD1	TGTGCCATCAGTGCGACGGACAGGGGTATGAACACTGAAGCTTTCTTT	CAISATDRGMNTEAFF
TRBJ2-7	NA	TRBV12-3/TRBV12-4	NA	TGTGCCAGCAGTTTAGCGGGACTCGAAGAGCAGTACTTC	CASSLAGLEEQYF
TRBJ2-7	NA	TRBV2	NA	TGTGCCAGCAGTGCGGCGGATTACGAGCAGTACTTC	CASSAADYEQYF
TRBJ1-6	NA	TRBV7-2	TRBD1	TGTGCCAGCAGCTTTGAGGTCTGGACAGGGCGTTCACCCCTCCACTTT	CASSFEVWTGRSPLHF
TRBJ2-7	once	TRBV13	NA	TGTGCCAGCAGCTTAGGAGTCCGGGCTTACGAGCAGTACTTC	CASSLGVRAYEQYF
TRBJ2-5	NA	TRBV10-3	NA	TGTGCCATCAGTGAGAAGGGCAGGGTTGAGACCCAGTACTTC	CAISEKGRVETQYF
TRBJ1-4	NA	TRBV28	TRBD1	TGTGCCAGCAGTTATCGCCGGGACAGTAATGAAAAACTGTTTTTT	CASSYRRDSNEKLFF
TRBJ1-2	NA	TRBV3-1	NA	TGTGCCAGCAGCCAAGATGTTTGGAACTATGGCTACACCTTC	CASSQDVWNYGYTF
TRBJ2-3	NA	TRBV7-3	TRBD2	TGTGCCAGCAGCTCCGGGGGGGTCTCTGGCACAGATACGCAGTATTTT	CASSSGGVSGTDTQYF